The 27 T cell receptor beta chains below all came from one sample that was sequenced in a study of T cell clusters in autoimmune cytopenias (dated by TCRdb to between 2017 and 2020). Instrument used: Illumina MiSeq. Multiplex PCR with a touch-down protocol amplified TRB rearrangements, with the TRB-A and TRB-B primer pools combined in a single tube. After reprocessing by TCRdb, each CDR3 protein sequence is one entry, and no DNA is given. In this sample's table one finds about 9,500 distinct CDR3 sequences. The ten largest clones add up to about a tenth of the sample. Each sample's TRB amplification started from 200 to 300 ng of peripheral blood genomic DNA, which corresponds to 35,000 to 40,000 genome equivalents. Sequencing used peripheral blood. Source of these receptors: a human donor with an autoimmune cytopenia or autoimmune hepatitis (not recorded which).

The chain uses TRBV6-2 or TRBV6-3 and TRBJ2-1. This CDR3 has 14 residues. CDR1 and CDR2 (germline): MNHEY, SVGEGT. This CDR3 reads CASSYFLSVNEQFF.

The chain combines TRBV4-3 with TRBJ1-4; the D call of TRBD1 rests on TCRdb alone, since no DNA is present to check it. The CDR3 covers 15 residues. Germline lookup yields CDR1 LGHNA and CDR2 YSLEER. The chain's CDR3 is CASSQDGGQGVKLFF.

The chain has TRBV28 and TRBJ1-2. Germline assignment: CDR1 MDHEN and CDR2 SYDVKM. The CDR3 has 13 amino acids. The CDR3 here is CASSLLSFGGYTF.

V gene TRBV24-1 combines with J gene TRBJ2-5; TCRdb names TRBD1, which stays unverified in the absence of DNA. The CDR3 has 13 amino acids. CDR1 is KGHDR and CDR2 is SFDVKD in the germline V gene. CDR3 loop: CATSDRGEETQYF.

This clonotype is classed as medium-sized by frequency. The chain combines TRBV6-6 with TRBJ2-1. CDR1 and CDR2 (germline): MNHNY, SVGAGI (reference sequence). The CDR3 consists of 13 residues. The CDR3 spells CASTTNTYNEQFF.

The chain is built from TRBV4-2 and TRBJ2-5; the D call from TCRdb, TRBD2, cannot be confirmed without DNA. The CDR3 has 15 amino acids. Germline V gene lookup returns CDR1 LGHNA and CDR2 YNFKEQ. CDR3 amino acids: CASSQDRALGGDQYF.

The chain joins TRBV5-1 to TRBJ2-3. From germline, CDR1 is SGHRS and CDR2 YFSETQ. This CDR3 is 15 amino acids long. The CDR3: CASSLDGLGTDTQYF.

This sequence joins TRBV7-2 and TRBJ2-5; the TCRdb call, TRBD2, lacks DNA for checking. CDR1 and CDR2 from the germline V gene are SGHTA and FQGNSA. This CDR3 is built from 16 residues. Here the CDR3 reads CASSPIQRGGVETQYF.

The chain combines TRBV24-1 with TRBJ2-1; the TCRdb D gene call, TRBD1, has no DNA to confirm it. The CDR3 contains 13 residues. CDR1 is KGHDR and CDR2 is SFDVKD in the germline V gene. CDR3 protein: CATSGPGANEQFF.

CDR3 amino acids: CASSFGSGTSSYEQYF. The V and J genes are TRBV5-1 and TRBJ2-7; absent DNA, TCRdb's TRBD1 call cannot be checked. This CDR3 has 16 residues. Germline values: CDR1 SGHRS, CDR2 YFSETQ.

The V gene is TRBV4-3, the J gene TRBJ2-7; TCRdb's D call of TRBD1 is untestable without DNA. The CDR3 is made up of 16 amino acids. Germline V gives CDR1 LGHNA, CDR2 YSLEER. The CDR3 reads CASSLGEGSPIYEQYF.

V is TRBV11-2 and J is TRBJ1-2; TCRdb reports TRBD1, a call that lacks DNA to check it against. The CDR3 consists of 15 residues. The germline V gene encodes CDR1 SGHAT and CDR2 FQNNGV. CDR3 protein: CASSLDPGRGGGYTF.

This clonotype shows up as medium-sized by frequency. The rearrangement joins TRBV29-1 to TRBJ2-2. The CDR3 is 12 amino acids. Germline CDR1 SQVTM, CDR2 ANQGSEA. The CDR3 protein is CSVGLNTGELFF.

V and J are TRBV5-1 and TRBJ2-1; lacking DNA, the TRBD2 call made by TCRdb goes unchecked. Germline-derived CDR1 and CDR2 are SGHRS and YFSETQ. The CDR3 contains 16 residues. CDR3 protein: CASSLVAGGNYNEQFF. The full variable domain, rest sourced from reference TRBV5-1 and TRBJ2-1, is KAGVTQTPRYLIKTRGQQVTLSCSPISGHRSVSWYQQTPGQGLQFLFEYFSETQRNKGNFPGRFSGRQFSNSRSEMNVSTLELGDSALYLCASSLVAGGNYNEQFFGPGTRLTVL.

J is TRBJ2-7 and V is TRBV20-1; TCRdb names TRBD2, which stays unverified in the absence of DNA. Germline loops: CDR1 DFQATT, CDR2 SNEGSKA (reference sequence). The CDR3 extends over 17 amino acids. The CDR3 here is CSARDLKVAGVIYEQYF.

The V gene is TRBV6-2 or TRBV6-3, the J gene TRBJ1-1. Looked up from germline, CDR1 is MNHEY and CDR2 is SVGEGT. This CDR3 region has 14 residues. CDR3 in amino acids: CASSYSGFSAEAFF.

V is TRBV7-2 and J is TRBJ2-5; lacking DNA, the TRBD1 call made by TCRdb goes unchecked. The CDR3 length is 14 residues. Germline V gene sequence: CDR1 SGHTA, CDR2 FQGNSA. The CDR3 region is CASSWRTGIETQYF.

The chain couples TRBV28 to TRBJ1-1; the D gene TCRdb calls, TRBD1, cannot be checked with no DNA. CDR3 size: 14 residues. Germline CDR1 and CDR2: MDHEN and SYDVKM. The CDR3 protein is CASTFSGANTEAFF.

The chain is built from TRBV19 and TRBJ2-6. The germline V gene encodes CDR1 LNHDA and CDR2 SQIVND (reference sequence). The CDR3 extends over 16 amino acids. CDR3: CASSSQRLGGANVLTF. Supplemented by reference TRBV19 and TRBJ2-6, the full variable domain reads DGGITQSPKYLFRKEGQNVTLSCEQNLNHDAMYWYRQDPGQGLRLIYYSQIVNDFQKGDIAEGYSVSREKKESFPLTVTSAQKNPTAFYLCASSSQRLGGANVLTFGAGSRLTVL.

The chain is built from TRBV20-1 and TRBJ1-5; TCRdb returns TRBD1, unconfirmable since there is no DNA. The CDR3 covers 14 residues. Germline CDR1 is DFQATT and CDR2 is SNEGSKA (reference sequence). The CDR3 loop is CSAKQGASNQPQHF.

CDR3 in amino acids: CASSKGRTNEKLFF. V and J are TRBV6-5 and TRBJ1-4. The CDR3 covers 14 residues. Looked up from germline, CDR1 is MNHEY and CDR2 is SVGAGI.

The chain uses TRBV7-9 and TRBJ2-2. Per the germline V gene, CDR1 is SEHNR and CDR2 is FQNEAQ (reference sequence). This CDR3 comprises 16 residues. CDR3 protein: CASSFPGLAATGELFF.

Its frequency marks this clonotype as medium-sized. This sequence joins TRBV27 and TRBJ2-2; as DNA is missing, the TRBD1 call by TCRdb cannot be tested. The length of the CDR3 is 13 residues. The V gene's germline CDR1 is MNHEY and CDR2 SMNVEV (reference sequence). The CDR3 spells CASSFRGSGELFF.

The V gene is TRBV13, the J gene TRBJ2-4; the TRBD1 assignment by TCRdb is unverifiable without DNA. The germline V gene has CDR1 PRHDT and CDR2 FYEKMQ (reference sequence). The CDR3 runs to 17 residues. CDR3 in amino acids: CASSSTQGIRTKNIQYF.

The J gene is TRBJ1-5, the V gene TRBV5-5. Germline values: CDR1 SGHKS, CDR2 YYEKEE (reference sequence). CDR3 size: 15 residues. CDR3 in amino acids: CASSFGGYSNQPQHF. The full variable domain, with the rest looked up from reference TRBV5-5 and TRBJ1-5, is DAGVTQSPTHLIKTRGQQVTLRCSPISGHKSVSWYQQVLGQGPQFIFQYYEKEERGRGNFPDRFSARQFPNYSSELNVNALLLGDSALYLCASSFGGYSNQPQHFGDGTRLSIL.

This CDR3 is CASSAFWGYNEQFF. The rearrangement uses TRBV11-2 and TRBJ2-1. The CDR3 is 14 amino acids. Germline lookup yields CDR1 SGHAT and CDR2 FQNNGV.

In terms of frequency, this clonotype is medium-sized. V is TRBV6-1 and J is TRBJ2-3; the D gene TCRdb calls, TRBD1, cannot be checked with no DNA. Germline assignment: CDR1 MNHNS and CDR2 SASEGT. The CDR3 length is 15 residues. CDR3 sequence reads: CASSPGTGRTDTQYF.